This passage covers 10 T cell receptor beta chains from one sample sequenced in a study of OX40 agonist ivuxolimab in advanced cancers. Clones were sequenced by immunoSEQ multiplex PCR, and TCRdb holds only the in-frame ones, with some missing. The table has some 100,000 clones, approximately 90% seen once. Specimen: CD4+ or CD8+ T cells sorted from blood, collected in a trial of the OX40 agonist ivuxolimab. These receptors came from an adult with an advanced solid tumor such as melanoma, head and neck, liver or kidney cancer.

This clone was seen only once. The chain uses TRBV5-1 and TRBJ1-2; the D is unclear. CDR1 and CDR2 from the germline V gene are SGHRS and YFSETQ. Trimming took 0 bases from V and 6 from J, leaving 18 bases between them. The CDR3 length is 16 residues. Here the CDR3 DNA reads TGCGCCAGCAGCTTGGTCGGCGGAAATGTAAAGGATGGCTACACCTTC. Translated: CASSLVGGNVKDGYTF.

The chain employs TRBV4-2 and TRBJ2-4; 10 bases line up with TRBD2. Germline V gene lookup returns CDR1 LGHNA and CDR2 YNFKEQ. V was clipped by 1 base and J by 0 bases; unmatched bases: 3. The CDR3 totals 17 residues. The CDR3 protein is CASSQVSSGGAKNIQYF. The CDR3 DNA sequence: TGTGCCAGCAGCCAAGTTTCTAGCGGGGGAGCCAAAAACATTCAGTACTTC.

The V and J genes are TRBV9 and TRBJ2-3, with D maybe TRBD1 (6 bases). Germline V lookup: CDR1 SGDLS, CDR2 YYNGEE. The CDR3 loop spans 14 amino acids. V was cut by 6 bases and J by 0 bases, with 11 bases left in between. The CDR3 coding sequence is TGTGCCAGCACCCAGGACAGAAGCACAGATACGCAGTATTTT. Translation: CASTQDRSTDTQYF.

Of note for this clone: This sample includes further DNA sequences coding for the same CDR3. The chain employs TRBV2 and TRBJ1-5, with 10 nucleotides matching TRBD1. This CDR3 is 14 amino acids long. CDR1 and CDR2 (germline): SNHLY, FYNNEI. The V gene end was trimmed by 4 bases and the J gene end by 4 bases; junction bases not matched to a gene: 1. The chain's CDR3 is CASSGTGGNQPQHF. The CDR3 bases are TGTGCCAGCAGTGGGACAGGGGGAAATCAGCCCCAGCATTTT. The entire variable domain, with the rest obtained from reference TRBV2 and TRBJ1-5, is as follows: EPEVTQTPSHQVTQMGQEVILRCVPISNHLYFYWYRQILGQKVEFLVSFYNNEISEKSEIFDDQFSVERPDGSNFTLKIRSTKLEDSAMYFCASSGTGGNQPQHFGDGTRLSIL.

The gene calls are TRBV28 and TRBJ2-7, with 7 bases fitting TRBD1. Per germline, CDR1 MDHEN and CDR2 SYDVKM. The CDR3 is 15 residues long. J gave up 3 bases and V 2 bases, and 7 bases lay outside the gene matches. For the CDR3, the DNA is TGTGCCAGCAGTTTAAAATGGGACAGACGCTACGAGCAGTACTTC. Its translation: CASSLKWDRRYEQYF.

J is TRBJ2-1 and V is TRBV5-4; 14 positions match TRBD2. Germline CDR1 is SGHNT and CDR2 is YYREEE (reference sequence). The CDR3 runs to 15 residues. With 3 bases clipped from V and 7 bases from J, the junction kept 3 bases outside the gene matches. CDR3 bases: TGTGCCAGCAGCTGGGGACTAGCGGGAGTGAATGAGCAGTTCTTC. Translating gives CASSWGLAGVNEQFF.

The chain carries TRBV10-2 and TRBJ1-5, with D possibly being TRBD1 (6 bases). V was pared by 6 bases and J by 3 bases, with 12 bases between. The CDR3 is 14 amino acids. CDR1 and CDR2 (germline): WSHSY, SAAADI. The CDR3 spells CASRKNRDNQPQHF. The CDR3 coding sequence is TGCGCCAGCAGGAAAAACAGGGACAATCAGCCCCAGCATTTT.

The chain's CDR3 is CASKRQGAQSIGELFF. Written as DNA, the CDR3 is TGCGCCAGCAAAAGGCAGGGGGCGCAGAGTATCGGGGAGCTGTTTTTT. The gene calls are TRBV5-1 and TRBJ2-2, with 8 positions matching TRBD1. Germline trimming cut 6 bases from V and 7 bases from J; bases unmatched to any gene: 14. This CDR3 is 16 amino acids long. Germline V gene sequence: CDR1 SGHRS, CDR2 YFSETQ.

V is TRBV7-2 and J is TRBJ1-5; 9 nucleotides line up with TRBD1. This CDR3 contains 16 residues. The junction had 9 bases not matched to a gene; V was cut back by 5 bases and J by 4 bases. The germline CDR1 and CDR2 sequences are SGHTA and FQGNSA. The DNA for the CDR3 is TGTGCCAGCAGCCCGAGACAGGGGGGGATGAATCAGCCCCAGCATTTT. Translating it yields CASSPRQGGMNQPQHF.

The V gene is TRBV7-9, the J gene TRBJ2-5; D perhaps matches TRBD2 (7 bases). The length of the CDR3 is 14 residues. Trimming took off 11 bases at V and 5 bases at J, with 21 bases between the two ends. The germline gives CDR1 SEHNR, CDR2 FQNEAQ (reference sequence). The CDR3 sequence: CASGPGGGGETQYF. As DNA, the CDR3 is TGTGCCTCGGGTCCCGGGGGCGGGGGTGAGACCCAGTACTTC.